This is a list of T cell receptor beta chains from one sample in a study of blood T cell repertoires in COVID-19. The assay was immunoSEQ multiplex PCR, and TCRdb's table has in-frame clones only and misses some. Here the sample spans about 180,000 clones, approximately 90% being singletons. The sample consisted of peripheral blood. All receptors derive from a man in his late teens or twenties who had recovered from COVID-19. The CDR3 runs from the conserved cysteine through the conserved F or W. Fields, in order: V gene, J gene, clone size, CDR3 protein. Some rows mark clone size as missing; the rest say once, few, many or name a class of expanded clone.

V: TRBV5-4; J: TRBJ1-2; size: .; CDR3: CASSLLLGQGAGYTF
V: TRBV5-1; J: TRBJ2-7; size: .; CDR3: CASRPLGGYGYEQYF
V: TRBV9; J: TRBJ2-1; size: .; CDR3: CASSSGRVDNEQFF
V: TRBV6-6; J: TRBJ2-7; size: .; CDR3: CASRLQREGSYEQYF
V: TRBV6-5; J: TRBJ2-3; size: .; CDR3: CASSYPGRDTQYF
V: TRBV29-1; J: TRBJ2-7; size: .; CDR3: CSVAPTGGLYDEQYF
V: TRBV6-5; J: TRBJ2-1; size: .; CDR3: CASRRPGQGVNEQFF
V: TRBV10-3; J: TRBJ2-1; size: .; CDR3: CAISLPGTTSHNEQFF
V: TRBV19; J: TRBJ2-1; size: .; CDR3: CASSSSRASGYNEQFF
V: TRBV19; J: TRBJ2-2; size: .; CDR3: CASSIGKNTGELFF
V: TRBV7-2; J: TRBJ2-7; size: .; CDR3: CASSPSGGYEQYF
V: TRBV10-1; J: TRBJ1-5; size: .; CDR3: CASRTGQGSQPQHF
V: TRBV4-1; J: TRBJ2-1; size: .; CDR3: CASSQVSSGLWEQFF
V: TRBV4-1; J: TRBJ2-7; size: .; CDR3: CASSQEVARGTYEQYF
V: TRBV12-3/TRBV12-4; J: TRBJ1-1; size: .; CDR3: CASSLRSEAFF
V: TRBV7-9; J: TRBJ1-2; size: .; CDR3: CASSSGTAGAGYTF
V: TRBV19; J: TRBJ1-2; size: .; CDR3: CATSWGQGIGYTF
V: TRBV9; J: TRBJ2-2; size: few; CDR3: CAGSTGGESGELFF
V: TRBV30; J: TRBJ1-5; size: .; CDR3: CAGGGSGGAQHF
V: TRBV18; J: TRBJ2-7; size: .; CDR3: CASSLEGTGVYEQYF
V: TRBV16; J: TRBJ2-3; size: .; CDR3: CASSQPLAGGPSGTDTQYF
V: TRBV6-2/TRBV6-3; J: TRBJ1-1; size: .; CDR3: CASSYGGTANTEAFF